These T cell receptor beta chains were read from a single sample in a study of blood T cell repertoires in COVID-19. Sequencing used immunoSEQ multiplex PCR; TCRdb keeps in-frame clones, though not all of them. Counted here are 350,000 to 450,000 clones, more than 85% occurring once; the ten biggest clones make up around 0.94%. Material for sequencing was PBMCs or T cells enriched from blood (not recorded which). These receptor sequences come from a woman aged 40-49 years who had been exposed to COVID-19. Both conserved end residues are part of each CDR3. D genes are given only for firm matches. Expanded clones are given a class, and other clones once, few, many or no size at all.

j_call d_call cdr3_length v_call clone_size cdr3_aa cdr3_nt
TRBJ1-3 . 13 TRBV7-8 . CASRPSSGNTIYF TGTGCCAGCAGACCGAGCTCTGGAAACACCATATATTTT
TRBJ1-2 TRBD1 16 TRBV15 . CATSRGTDRGNYGYTF TGTGCCACCAGCAGAGGTACGGACAGGGGCAACTATGGCTACACCTTC
TRBJ2-1 TRBD2 15 TRBV9 . CASSATSGGAYEQFF TGTGCCAGCAGCGCCACTAGCGGGGGGGCGTATGAGCAGTTCTTC
TRBJ2-2 TRBD1 14 TRBV29-1 . CSVEAQGNAGELFF TGCAGCGTTGAAGCACAGGGGAACGCCGGGGAGCTGTTTTTT
TRBJ2-2 TRBD2 15 TRBV5-1 . CASSLGGGRPGELFF TGCGCCAGCAGCTTGGGCGGCGGGAGACCCGGGGAGCTGTTTTTT
TRBJ1-1 TRBD1 19 TRBV6-2/TRBV6-3 . CASSNRRKGAAGGNTEAFF TGTGCCAGCAGTAATCGTCGTAAGGGGGCAGCGGGTGGGAACACTGAAGCTTTCTTT
TRBJ1-2 TRBD1 13 TRBV3-1/TRBV3-2 . CASSLQGSYGYTF TGTGCCAGCAGCCTACAGGGGAGTTATGGCTACACCTTC
TRBJ2-3 TRBD2 18 TRBV7-9 . CASSLGLAGLTSTDTQYF TGTGCCAGCAGCTTAGGACTAGCGGGGCTCACTAGCACAGATACGCAGTATTTT
TRBJ2-7 TRBD1 15 TRBV19 . CASTLGGTGSYKQYF TGTGCCAGTACCCTTGGAGGGACAGGGTCTTACAAGCAGTACTTC
TRBJ1-4 TRBD1 18 TRBV19 . CASSLDRGGFQPNEKLFF TGTGCCAGTAGTCTGGACAGGGGAGGGTTCCAACCTAATGAAAAACTGTTTTTT
TRBJ2-1 . 13 TRBV7-9 . CASSFGVLGEQFF TGTGCCAGCAGCTTCGGGGTACTGGGCGAGCAGTTCTTC
TRBJ2-1 TRBD1 15 TRBV7-8 once CASSLVQGVINEQFF TGTGCCAGCAGCTTAGTACAGGGGGTCATCAATGAGCAGTTCTTC
TRBJ1-2 . 15 TRBV5-6 . CASSLWEGANYGYTF TGTGCCAGCAGCTTGTGGGAGGGGGCTAACTATGGCTACACCTTC
TRBJ1-2 . 14 TRBV29-1 . CSVEDLGGGHGYTF TGCAGCGTTGAAGATCTAGGGGGGGGCCATGGCTACACCTTC
TRBJ2-7 TRBD2 16 TRBV30 . CAWSAARTSGGYEQYF TGTGCCTGGAGTGCCGCCCGGACTAGCGGGGGATACGAGCAGTACTTC
TRBJ2-3 . 16 TRBV7-9 . CASSLSWAGPTDTQYF TGTGCCAGCAGCTTAAGCTGGGCAGGCCCCACAGATACGCAGTATTTT
TRBJ1-2 . 14 TRBV7-8 . CASSPPRLLDGYTF TGTGCCAGCAGCCCCCCACGACTGCTTGATGGCTACACCTTC
TRBJ2-1 TRBD2 15 TRBV11-2 . CASSLSGGAYNEQFF TGTGCCAGCAGTTTGAGCGGGGGGGCCTACAATGAGCAGTTCTTC
TRBJ1-2 . 14 TRBV18 once CASSPPILRFGYTF TGTGCCAGCTCACCACCCATCCTCCGGTTTGGCTACACCTTC
TRBJ1-6 TRBD1 15 TRBV2 . CASSSRQGGNSPLHF TGTGCCAGCAGTTCTCGACAGGGCGGTAATTCACCCCTCCACTTT
TRBJ2-1 . 15 TRBV9 . CASSVGAAVHAEQFF TGTGCCAGCAGCGTAGGAGCGGCGGTACATGCTGAGCAGTTCTTC
TRBJ1-1 . 16 TRBV5-1 once CASSSGTNIMNTEAFF TGCGCCAGCAGCTCCGGGACAAATATTATGAACACTGAAGCTTTCTTT
TRBJ1-2 . 13 TRBV27 . CASSARTPHDYTF TGTGCCAGCAGCGCACGAACTCCTCATGACTACACCTTC
TRBJ2-3 TRBD2 15 TRBV18 . CASSPRAGVTDTQYF TGTGCCAGCTCACCTCGAGCGGGGGTCACAGATACGCAGTATTTT
TRBJ1-2 TRBD1 14 TRBV29-1 . CSIRSQTGLHGYTF TGCAGCATAAGATCACAGACAGGGTTACATGGCTACACCTTC
TRBJ2-7 TRBD2 14 TRBV9 few CASSFSGSSYEQYF TGTGCCAGCAGCTTTAGCGGGAGCTCCTACGAGCAGTACTTC
TRBJ2-5 . 16 TRBV5-6 . CASSPVSGQQQETQYF TGTGCCAGCAGCCCGGTGTCTGGGCAACAACAAGAGACCCAGTACTTC
TRBJ2-1 TRBD2 14 TRBV11-3 . CASSFSGRANEQFF TGTGCCAGCAGCTTTAGCGGGAGGGCTAATGAGCAGTTCTTC
TRBJ1-6 TRBD1 14 TRBV2 . CASRGTGGNSPLHF TGTGCCAGCAGGGGGACAGGGGGGAATTCACCCCTCCACTTT
TRBJ1-4 . 15 TRBV4-1 . CASSQVVSSNEKLFF TGCGCCAGCAGCCAAGTGGTCAGTAGCAATGAAAAACTGTTTTTT
TRBJ2-2 TRBD1 14 TRBV29-1 . CSVEGQSNTGELFF TGCAGCGTTGAGGGACAGAGCAACACCGGGGAGCTGTTTTTT
TRBJ2-7 TRBD1 14 TRBV7-9 . CASSFQDRANEQYF TGTGCCAGCAGCTTTCAGGACAGGGCCAACGAGCAGTACTTC
TRBJ2-5 . 14 TRBV9 . CASSVGPAQETQYF TGTGCCAGCAGCGTAGGGCCCGCACAAGAGACCCAGTACTTC
TRBJ2-1 . 14 TRBV29-1 . CSVGRGTRKDEQFF TGCAGCGTAGGCCGGGGTACCCGTAAGGATGAGCAGTTCTTC
TRBJ2-7 . 15 TRBV5-4 . CASSSPRDSLGEQYF TGTGCCAGCAGCTCGCCGCGGGATTCCCTGGGCGAGCAGTACTTC
TRBJ1-3 TRBD1 17 TRBV15 . CATSRGGTGNSGNTIYF TGTGCCACCAGCAGAGGCGGGACAGGGAACTCTGGAAACACCATATATTTT
TRBJ1-1 TRBD1 12 TRBV7-9 . CASSRGQAGAFF TGTGCCAGCAGCCGGGGACAGGCGGGGGCTTTCTTT
TRBJ1-6 TRBD1 15 TRBV6-5 . CASKPGQAKNSPLHF TGTGCCAGCAAACCGGGACAGGCGAAAAATTCACCCCTCCACTTT
TRBJ2-5 TRBD1 15 TRBV27 . CASSRDRGVQETQYF TGTGCCAGCAGCCGGGACAGGGGGGTCCAAGAGACCCAGTACTTC
TRBJ2-1 . 12 TRBV24-1 . CATSGQYNEQFF TGTGCCACCAGTGGACAATACAATGAGCAGTTCTTC
TRBJ1-1 . 14 TRBV5-1 once CASSLVGRGTEAFF TGCGCCAGCAGCTTGGTTGGCAGGGGCACTGAAGCTTTCTTT
TRBJ1-6 . 13 TRBV18 . CASSPDPSGGFHF TGTGCCAGCTCACCAGATCCCAGCGGGGGCTTCCACTTT
TRBJ1-1 . 14 TRBV19 . CASSMLAQNTEAFF TGTGCCAGTAGTATGTTGGCACAGAACACTGAAGCTTTCTTT
TRBJ2-3 TRBD1 14 TRBV30 once CAWSVADRGNTQYF TGTGCCTGGAGTGTAGCGGACAGGGGCAATACGCAGTATTTT
TRBJ2-7 TRBD1 14 TRBV30 . CAWRIETGRSEQYF TGTGCCTGGAGGATCGAGACAGGGAGAAGCGAGCAGTACTTC
TRBJ2-7 TRBD2 15 TRBV27 . CASSRASGSIDEQYF TGTGCCAGCAGTAGAGCTAGCGGGAGTATCGACGAGCAGTACTTC
TRBJ1-1 . 15 TRBV4-1 once CASSQGRGVSTEAFF TGCGCCAGCAGCCAAGGCAGGGGAGTATCCACTGAAGCTTTCTTT
TRBJ2-5 TRBD2 17 TRBV3-1/TRBV3-2 . CASSLGTVTSGKKTQYF TGTGCCAGCAGCCTCGGGACAGTGACTAGCGGGAAAAAGACCCAGTACTTC